Given below is one TCR beta chain in context. This sample is drawn from a study of shared clonotypes between healthy human individuals. V was shortened by 3 bases and J by 8 bases, with 16 bases between the two germline ends. The CDR3 is 15 amino acids. Germline CDR1 reads KGHSH; CDR2 reads LQKENI. Clones were read by immunoSEQ multiplex PCR, and TCRdb kept only the in-frame ones, dropping some. Among some 2,500,000 clones, approximately 90% were seen once, and the ten largest hold about 0.36%. The V call is TRBV18, the J call TRBJ1-4, with D possibly matching TRBD1 (5 bases). The sequence came from a man younger than 30 in good health. Some clones in this sample may be carry-over from other donors' samples. The sequenced material came from naive CD4+ T cells from PBMCs. Sample subset: CD45RA+ positively selected. CDR3 bases: TGTGCCAGCTCACCGAGTCGGGGGATGGGAGAAAAACTGTTTTTT. Its translation: CASSPSRGMGEKLFF.